Detailed here is one T cell receptor (beta chain). The repertoire was sequenced with immunoSEQ multiplex PCR; TCRdb's copy has only in-frame clones and lacks some. The sample includes approximately 46,000 clones, more than 90% seen only once; the top ten take 1.4%. Germline lookup yields CDR1 MNHEY and CDR2 SMNVEV (reference sequence). V lost 6 bases to trimming and J lost 0 bases; unmatched junction nucleotides: 11. The CDR3 covers 20 residues. Regarding time point: new active TB diagnosis, blood taken before or within 7 days of starting treatment. Tuberculosis was confirmed by positive sputum smear and/or M. tuberculosis culture. Unsorted cryopreserved PBMC were sequenced, averaging roughly 94,000 T cells per clinical donor. The data derive from a study of T cells in tuberculosis. About the study: Within 7 days of starting treatment, or before, PBMC were stored.

Here the sequenced sample was PBMCs, taken at tuberculosis diagnosis. This clonotype was sampled from an adult with tuberculosis. The chain recombines TRBV27 with TRBJ2-1; TRBD2 matches at 16 bases. CDR3: CASSPVRGTSGRASYNEQFF. DNA for the CDR3: TGTGCCAGCAGCCCTGTCCGTGGGACTAGCGGGAGGGCCTCCTACAATGAGCAGTTCTTC.